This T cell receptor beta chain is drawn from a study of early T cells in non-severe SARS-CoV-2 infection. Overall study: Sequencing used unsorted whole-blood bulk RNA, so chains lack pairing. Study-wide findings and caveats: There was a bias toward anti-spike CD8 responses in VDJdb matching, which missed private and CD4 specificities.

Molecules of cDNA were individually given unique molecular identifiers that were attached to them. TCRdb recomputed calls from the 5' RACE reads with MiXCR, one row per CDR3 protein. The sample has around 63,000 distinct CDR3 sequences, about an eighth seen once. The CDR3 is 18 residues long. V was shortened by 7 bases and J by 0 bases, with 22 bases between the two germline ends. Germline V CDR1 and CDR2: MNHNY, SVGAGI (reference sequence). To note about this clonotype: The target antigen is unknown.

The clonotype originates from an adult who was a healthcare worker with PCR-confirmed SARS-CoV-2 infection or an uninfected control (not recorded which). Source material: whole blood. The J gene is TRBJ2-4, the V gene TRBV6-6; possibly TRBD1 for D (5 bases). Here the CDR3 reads CASNSLRPSQGAKNIQYF. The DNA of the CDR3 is TGTGCCAGCAACTCCTTGCGGCCCTCCCAGGGAGCCAAAAACATTCAGTACTTC.